This T cell receptor beta chain was retrieved from a study of cytomegalovirus exposure and HLA in healthy donors. Vbeta (60) and Jbeta (13) primers were used in the PCR. The protocol was immunoSEQ multiplex PCR, while the TCRdb copy is restricted to in-frame clones and leaves out a portion. The data contain 150,000 to 200,000 clones, about 81% of them seen just once; the ten biggest clones take up 2.2%. The germline V gene has CDR1 SGHKS and CDR2 YYEKEE (reference sequence). There are 18 residues in the CDR3. The junction had 12 bases not matched to a gene; V was cut back by 3 bases and J by 4 bases.

V is TRBV5-5 and J is TRBJ2-7, with 14 nucleotides matching TRBD2. This receptor was obtained from a woman aged 25 to 45 in good health and CMV-seronegative. Sequencing was done on a sample of PBMCs. CDR3 nucleotide sequence: TGTGCCAGCAGCTGGGGACTAGCGGGAGCAACCGTGGGGTACGAGCAGTACTTC. It codes for CASSWGLAGATVGYEQYF.